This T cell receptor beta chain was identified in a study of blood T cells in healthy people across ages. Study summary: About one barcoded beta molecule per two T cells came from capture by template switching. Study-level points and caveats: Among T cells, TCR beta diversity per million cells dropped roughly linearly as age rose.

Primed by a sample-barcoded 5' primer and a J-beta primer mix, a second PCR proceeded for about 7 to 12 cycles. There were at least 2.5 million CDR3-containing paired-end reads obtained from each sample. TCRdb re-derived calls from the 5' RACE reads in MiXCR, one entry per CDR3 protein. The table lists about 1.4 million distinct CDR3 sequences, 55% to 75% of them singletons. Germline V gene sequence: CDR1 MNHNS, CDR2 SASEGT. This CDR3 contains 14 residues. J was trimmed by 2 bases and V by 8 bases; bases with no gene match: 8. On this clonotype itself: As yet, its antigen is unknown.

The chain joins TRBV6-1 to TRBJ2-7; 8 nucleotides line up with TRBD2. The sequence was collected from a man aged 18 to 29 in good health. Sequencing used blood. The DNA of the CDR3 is TGTGCCAGCTTGACCCTAGCGGGCGCCTACGAGCAGTACTTC. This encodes CASLTLAGAYEQYF.